These T cell receptor beta chains were read from a single sample in a study of identical twins. TCRdb re-called the 5' RACE reads through MiXCR, storing one row per CDR3 protein. This table holds hundreds of thousands of distinct CDR3 sequences, less than 7% found once. The sample comprised naive T cells sorted from blood. These receptors came from a man aged 18 to 30 in good health. CDR3s include the opening cysteine and the closing phenylalanine or tryptophan. Fields, in order: CDR3 length, V gene, clone size, J gene, D gene, CDR3 protein, CDR3 DNA. The D gene is left open where the match is weak. Clone size, where shown, is once, few, many, or a class for clones that have expanded.

17,TRBV3-1,-,TRBJ2-2,TRBD1,CASSRRGQGANTGELFF,TGTGCCAGCAGCCGAAGAGGACAGGGGGCGAACACCGGGGAGCTGTTTTTT
14,TRBV3-1,-,TRBJ2-4,-,CASSQGKAKNIQYF,TGTGCCAGCAGCCAAGGGAAAGCCAAAAACATTCAGTACTTC
15,TRBV12-3/TRBV12-4,-,TRBJ2-3,TRBD2,CASSFNSGSTDTQYF,TGTGCCAGCAGTTTCAATAGCGGGAGCACAGATACGCAGTATTTT
14,TRBV5-6,many,TRBJ2-3,-,CASSLFYRTDTQYF,TGTGCCAGCAGCTTGTTCTACCGCACAGATACGCAGTATTTT
14,TRBV15,few,TRBJ2-1,-,CATSRDFTVNEQFF,TGTGCCACCAGCAGAGATTTCACGGTCAATGAGCAGTTCTTC
20,TRBV19,-,TRBJ2-2,TRBD2,CASRGGPAGLAGGVGGELFF,TGTGCCAGTAGGGGTGGTCCCGCGGGACTAGCGGGAGGAGTAGGCGGGGAGCTGTTTTTT
15,TRBV7-9,many,TRBJ1-4,-,CASSSTGWANEKLFF,TGTGCCAGCAGCTCAACAGGGTGGGCTAATGAAAAACTGTTTTTT
12,TRBV19,many,TRBJ1-1,-,CASSEGWTEAFF,TGTGCCAGTAGTGAAGGGTGGACTGAAGCTTTCTTT
16,TRBV30,many,TRBJ2-1,TRBD2,CAWRGTSGSWNNEQFF,TGTGCCTGGAGGGGGACTAGCGGGAGTTGGAACAATGAGCAGTTCTTC
14,TRBV29-1,few,TRBJ2-1,-,CSVGKRSTYNEQFF,TGCAGCGTTGGCAAGCGGAGTACCTACAATGAGCAGTTCTTC
15,TRBV12-3/TRBV12-4,many,TRBJ1-1,-,CASSSTAGRSTEAFF,TGTGCCAGCAGTTCCACGGCAGGGAGGAGCACTGAAGCTTTCTTT